Listed here are 5 T cell receptor beta chains from one sample, sequenced in a study of cytomegalovirus exposure and HLA in healthy donors. 60 Vbeta and 13 Jbeta primers were used in PCR. Produced via immunoSEQ multiplex PCR; TCRdb's table is partial and in-frame only. The sample lists 90,000 or so clones, just under 80% occurring once. The sequenced material came from PBMCs. These receptors were taken from a male donor in good health and CMV-seropositive.

This clone has just one count. The chain employs TRBV4-1 and TRBJ1-5; D is undetermined. V was trimmed by 0 bases and J by 0 bases, leaving 12 bases between them. Germline assignment: CDR1 MGHRA and CDR2 YSYEKL. This CDR3 has 17 residues. The CDR3 sequence is CASSQDTQTYSNQPQHF. The DNA for the CDR3 is TGCGCCAGCAGCCAAGATACACAAACATATAGCAATCAGCCCCAGCATTTT.

Here the CDR3 DNA reads TGTGCCAGCAGCTTAGATGTTCAAGAAGCTTTCTTT. This translates into CASSLDVQEAFF. The chain is built from TRBV7-2 and TRBJ1-1, with D unresolved. Between the trimmed V and J ends, which lost 1 base and 8 bases, there was a span of 8 bases. Germline V gene lookup returns CDR1 SGHTA and CDR2 FQGNSA. This CDR3 is 12 amino acids long.

The CDR3 coding sequence is TGTGCCAGCAGCCAAGCGTGGGACTTCGATCAGCCCCAGCATTTT. It codes for CASSQAWDFDQPQHF. V and J are TRBV4-2 and TRBJ1-5; D perhaps matches TRBD1 (5 bases). The CDR3 length is 15 residues. The germline CDR1 and CDR2 sequences are LGHNA and YNFKEQ. The V end was cut by 1 base, the J end by 5 bases, with 12 bases between.

The rearrangement joins TRBV5-1 to TRBJ2-3; 9 bases are a match to TRBD2. This CDR3 comprises 16 residues. Germline V CDR1 and CDR2: SGHRS, YFSETQ. The V and J ends lost 4 bases and 4 bases, in that order; junction bases with no gene match: 10. The CDR3: CASSLFSGSLSDTQYF. The DNA for the CDR3 is TGCGCCAGCAGCCTCTTTAGCGGGAGCCTTTCAGATACGCAGTATTTT.

This rearrangement joins TRBV2 to TRBJ1-1; TRBD1 aligns across 9 bases. Per the germline V gene, CDR1 is SNHLY and CDR2 is FYNNEI. CDR3 length equals 14 residues. Trimming at V came to 11 bases and at J to 5 bases, leaving 12 bases not matched to a gene. CDR3 nucleotides: TGTGCCTTAAATGTGGGACAGGGTTGGACTGAAGCTTTCTTT. Amino acid sequence: CALNVGQGWTEAFF. Full variable domain (rest looked up from reference TRBV2 and TRBJ1-1): EPEVTQTPSHQVTQMGQEVILRCVPISNHLYFYWYRQILGQKVEFLVSFYNNEISEKSEIFDDQFSVERPDGSNFTLKIRSTKLEDSAMYFCALNVGQGWTEAFFGQGTRLTVV.